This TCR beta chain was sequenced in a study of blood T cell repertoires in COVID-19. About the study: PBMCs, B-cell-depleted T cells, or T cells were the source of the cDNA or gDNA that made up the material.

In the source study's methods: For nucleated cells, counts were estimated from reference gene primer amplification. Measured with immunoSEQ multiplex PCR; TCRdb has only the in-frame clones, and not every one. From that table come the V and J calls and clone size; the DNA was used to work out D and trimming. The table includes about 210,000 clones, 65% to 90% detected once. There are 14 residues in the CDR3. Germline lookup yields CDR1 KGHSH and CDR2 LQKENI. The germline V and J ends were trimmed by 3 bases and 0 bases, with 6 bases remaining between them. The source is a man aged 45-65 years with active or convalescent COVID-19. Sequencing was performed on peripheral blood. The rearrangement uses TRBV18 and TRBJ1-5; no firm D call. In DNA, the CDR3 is TGTGCCAGCTCACCCAACTTTAGCAATCAGCCCCAGCATTTT. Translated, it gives CASSPNFSNQPQHF.